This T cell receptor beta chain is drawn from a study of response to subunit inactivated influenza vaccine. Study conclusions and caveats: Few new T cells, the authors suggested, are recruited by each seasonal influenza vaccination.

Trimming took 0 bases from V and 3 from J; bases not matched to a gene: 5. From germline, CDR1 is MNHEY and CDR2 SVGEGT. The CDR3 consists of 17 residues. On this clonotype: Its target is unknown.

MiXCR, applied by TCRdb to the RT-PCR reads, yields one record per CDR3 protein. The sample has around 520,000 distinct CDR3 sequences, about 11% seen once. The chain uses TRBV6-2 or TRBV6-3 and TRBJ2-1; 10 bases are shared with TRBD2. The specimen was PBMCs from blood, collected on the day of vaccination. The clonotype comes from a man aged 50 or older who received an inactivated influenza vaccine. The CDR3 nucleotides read TGTGCCAGCAGTTACTCCAGTACTAGCGGGGTCTACAATGAGCAGTTCTTC. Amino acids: CASSYSSTSGVYNEQFF.